These 12 T cell receptor beta chains were sequenced from one sample in a study of OX40 agonist ivuxolimab in advanced cancers. Measured with immunoSEQ multiplex PCR; TCRdb has only the in-frame clones, and not every one. The repertoire consists of about 82,000 clones, with roughly nine tenths occurring once and the leading ten covering approximately 2.5%. The sample here was CD4+ or CD8+ T cells sorted from blood, taken in a trial of the OX40 agonist ivuxolimab. The receptors derive from an adult with an advanced solid tumor such as melanoma, head and neck, liver or kidney cancer.

The chain joins TRBV5-1 to TRBJ2-5; 10 bases line up with TRBD1. The CDR3 runs to 14 residues. Germline assignment: CDR1 SGHRS and CDR2 YFSETQ. V was pared by 4 bases and J by 3 bases, with 3 bases of the junction left unmatched. The CDR3 here is CASSAGQGKETQYF. CDR3 in DNA: TGCGCCAGCAGCGCGGGACAGGGGAAAGAGACCCAGTACTTC. The full variable domain, rest sourced from reference TRBV5-1 and TRBJ2-5, is KAGVTQTPRYLIKTRGQQVTLSCSPISGHRSVSWYQQTPGQGLQFLFEYFSETQRNKGNFPGRFSGRQFSNSRSEMNVSTLELGDSALYLCASSAGQGKETQYFGPGTRLLVL.

The chain has TRBV19 and TRBJ2-2; 9 bases are shared with TRBD1. The trim removed 9 bases at V and 0 bases at J, leaving 5 bases unmatched. This CDR3 has 15 amino acids. Germline V gene lookup returns CDR1 LNHDA and CDR2 SQIVND (reference sequence). The CDR3 reads CARGRQGANTGELFF. The DNA of the CDR3 is TGTGCCAGGGGAAGACAGGGGGCGAACACCGGGGAGCTGTTTTTT. Drawing the rest from reference TRBV19 and TRBJ2-2, the complete variable domain is DGGITQSPKYLFRKEGQNVTLSCEQNLNHDAMYWYRQDPGQGLRLIYYSQIVNDFQKGDIAEGYSVSREKKESFPLTVTSAQKNPTAFYLCARGRQGANTGELFFGEGSRLTVL.

The chain carries TRBV7-9 and TRBJ1-4, with D perhaps TRBD1 (5 bases). Germline CDR1 and CDR2: SEHNR and FQNEAQ (reference sequence). The V and J ends lost 0 bases and 5 bases respectively, with 10 bases between them. The CDR3 is 15 residues long. CDR3 in DNA: TGTGCCAGCAGCTTAGCTGGGGGGTTAAATGAAAAACTGTTTTTT. This encodes CASSLAGGLNEKLFF.

J is TRBJ2-5 and V is TRBV4-1, with a possible D match to TRBD1 (6 bases). The germline gives CDR1 MGHRA, CDR2 YSYEKL. The CDR3 length is 15 residues. The ends were cut back, 0 bases at V and 9 bases at J, with 17 bases in the middle. CDR3 loop: CASSQDNPGVGAQYF. Here the CDR3 DNA reads TGCGCCAGCAGCCAAGATAACCCAGGGGTCGGGGCCCAGTACTTC.

The rearrangement joins TRBV6-6 to TRBJ1-2; D is undetermined. CDR3 length equals 14 residues. CDR1 is MNHNY, CDR2 SVGAGI, per germline (reference sequence). The V and J ends lost 10 bases and 0 bases respectively, with 15 bases between them. The CDR3 region is CAIQPEAPNYGYTF. Written as DNA, the CDR3 is TGTGCCATACAACCCGAGGCTCCTAACTATGGCTACACCTTC.

The V and J genes are TRBV2 and TRBJ2-7; TRBD2 matches 8 bases. Trimming removed 3 bases from V and 1 base from J; junction bases left unmatched: 2. CDR3 length: 14 amino acids. CDR1 SNHLY and CDR2 FYNNEI come from the germline V gene. The CDR3 here is CASSETSVSYEQYF. CDR3 in DNA: TGTGCCAGCAGTGAGACTAGCGTATCCTACGAGCAGTACTTC.

The chain couples TRBV28 to TRBJ1-1; D not resolved. Trimming stripped 5 bases from V and 0 bases from J, with 10 bases between. This CDR3 region has 14 residues. The V gene's germline CDR1 is MDHEN and CDR2 SYDVKM. CDR3 coding DNA: TGTGCCAGCAGTGCGCGAGTCATGAACACTGAAGCTTTCTTT. Protein sequence: CASSARVMNTEAFF.

V and J are TRBV10-3 and TRBJ2-2, with D perhaps TRBD1 (6 bases). CDR3 length: 15 amino acids. Germline CDR1 reads ENHRY; CDR2 reads SYGVKD. Trimming left V 6 bases short and J 1 base short, with 12 bases between. The CDR3 here is CAIRRMTGNTGELFF. In nucleotides, the CDR3 is TGTGCCATCAGGAGAATGACAGGGAACACCGGGGAGCTGTTTTTT.

This rearrangement joins TRBV30 to TRBJ1-2; TRBD1 might be the D (6 bases). The CDR3 covers 13 residues. The V end lost 2 bases, the J end lost 1 base, and 8 bases lay between the germline ends. Germline V gene sequence: CDR1 GTSNPN, CDR2 SVGIG (reference sequence). CDR3 sequence (DNA): TGTGCCTGGAGTTTAGGGGGTAACTATGGCTACACCTTC. Protein sequence: CAWSLGGNYGYTF.

The chain carries TRBV5-4 and TRBJ2-6; D uncertain. The CDR3 is 19 residues long. The germline gives CDR1 SGHNT, CDR2 YYREEE (reference sequence). Trimming cost V 7 bases and J 0 bases, with 23 bases left between them. CDR3 sequence: CASAAVLGQSYSGANVLTF. The CDR3 region has the DNA TGTGCCAGCGCGGCGGTTCTCGGGCAGTCATACTCTGGGGCCAACGTCCTGACTTTC. Together with reference TRBV5-4 and TRBJ2-6, the CDR3 gives the full variable domain: ETGVTQSPTHLIKTRGQQVTLRCSSQSGHNTVSWYQQALGQGPQFIFQYYREEENGRGNFPPRFSGLQFPNYSSELNVNALELDDSALYLCASAAVLGQSYSGANVLTFGAGSRLTVL.

The CDR3 here is CASSGTSYRTDTQYF. As DNA, the CDR3 is TGTGCCAGCAGCGGGACTAGCTATCGCACAGATACGCAGTATTTT. This chain uses TRBV27 with TRBJ2-3; 9 nucleotides line up with TRBD2. The V segment lost 6 bases and the J segment 1 base; nucleotides outside the gene matches: 5. Germline V gives CDR1 MNHEY, CDR2 SMNVEV (reference sequence). There are 15 residues in the CDR3.

J is TRBJ2-4 and V is TRBV5-4; 11 nucleotides align to TRBD1. Unmatched junction bases numbered 3, after V lost 3 bases and J lost 1 base. Germline V CDR1 and CDR2: SGHNT, YYREEE (reference sequence). This CDR3 contains 16 residues. CDR3 DNA sequence: TGTGCCAGCAGCTGGACAGGGGGCCTGGCCAAAAACATTCAGTACTTC. It translates to CASSWTGGLAKNIQYF.